The TCR beta chain described here comes from a study of blood T cell repertoires in COVID-19. Generated by immunoSEQ multiplex PCR, the TCRdb table keeps only in-frame clones and is missing some. Here the sample spans 250,000 to 300,000 clones, around nine tenths being singletons. V lost 1 base, J lost 0 bases, and 0 bases stayed unmatched. The CDR3 is 15 amino acids. CDR1 and CDR2 from the germline V gene are SGHDN and FVKESK. The gene calls are TRBV14 and TRBJ2-3, with TRBD2 identical over 8 bases. Material: peripheral blood. This TCR derives from a woman between 35 and 50 years old who had recovered from COVID-19. CDR3 nucleotide sequence: TGTGCCAGCAGCCAAGTAGCGGGAAGCACAGATACGCAGTATTTT. This gives the protein CASSQVAGSTDTQYF.